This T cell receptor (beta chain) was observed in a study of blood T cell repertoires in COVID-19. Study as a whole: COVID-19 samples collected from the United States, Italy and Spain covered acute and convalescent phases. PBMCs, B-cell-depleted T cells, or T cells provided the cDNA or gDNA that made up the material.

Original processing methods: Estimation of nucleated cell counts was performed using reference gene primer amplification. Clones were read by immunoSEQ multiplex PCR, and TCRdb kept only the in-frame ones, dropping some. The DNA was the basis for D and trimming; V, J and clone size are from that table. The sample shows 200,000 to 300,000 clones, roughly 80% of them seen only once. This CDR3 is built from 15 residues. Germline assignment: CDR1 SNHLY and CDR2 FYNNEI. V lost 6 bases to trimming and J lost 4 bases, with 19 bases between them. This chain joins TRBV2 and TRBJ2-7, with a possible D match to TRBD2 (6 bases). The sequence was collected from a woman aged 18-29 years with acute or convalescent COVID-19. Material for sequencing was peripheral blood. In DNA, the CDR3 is TGTGCCAGCAGCGCTTTTTCCGGGGGTCCGTACGAGCAGTACTTC. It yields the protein CASSAFSGGPYEQYF.